These T cell receptor beta chains were read from a single sample in a study of blood T cells in healthy people across ages. In TCRdb, the 5' RACE reads were re-called with MiXCR into one record per CDR3 protein. The sample lists hundreds of thousands of distinct CDR3 sequences; around 32% were seen once. Sequenced sample: blood. Every receptor here comes from a woman of 80 years or more in good health. Both conserved end residues are part of each CDR3. The D gene is left open where the match is weak. For some rows the clone size is stated as once, few or many, or as a class when expanded; others skip it.

>.|TRBV20-1|TRBJ2-1|many
CSARDARLSYNEQFF
TGCAGTGCTAGAGATGCGCGACTCTCATACAATGAGCAGTTCTTC
>.|TRBV6-5|TRBJ2-3|many
CASSATATTDTQYF
TGTGCCAGCAGTGCAACGGCTACCACAGATACGCAGTATTTT
>TRBD1|TRBV6-6|TRBJ2-1|.
CASRADRAEQFF
TGTGCCAGCAGGGCTGACAGGGCTGAGCAGTTCTTC
>.|TRBV7-2|TRBJ1-4|.
CASVRGANEKLFF
TGTGCCAGCGTTAGGGGGGCTAATGAAAAACTGTTTTTT
>TRBD2|TRBV7-3|TRBJ2-3|once
CASSLNRGGSSTDTQYF
TGTGCCAGCAGCTTAAATCGGGGGGGTTCTAGCACAGATACGCAGTATTTT
>TRBD2|TRBV12-3/TRBV12-4|TRBJ2-7|many
CASSLGLAGAEQYF
TGTGCCAGCAGTTTAGGACTAGCGGGGGCCGAGCAGTACTTC
>.|TRBV6-6|TRBJ2-1|many
CASSISREQFF
TGTGCCAGCTCCATTAGCCGTGAGCAGTTCTTC
>.|TRBV29-1|TRBJ2-1|.
CSVEGGMVYNEQFF
TGCAGCGTTGAAGGCGGGATGGTGTACAATGAGCAGTTCTTC
>.|TRBV11-1|TRBJ2-1|.
CASSFSPTNEQFF
TGTGCCAGCAGCTTTTCACCGACAAATGAGCAGTTCTTC
>.|TRBV3-1|TRBJ2-5|many
CASSQGAGARVKETQYF
TGTGCCAGCAGCCAAGGGGCGGGGGCCCGCGTTAAGGAGACCCAGTACTTC
>TRBD2|TRBV5-1|TRBJ2-3|.
CASTVAGDGTDTQYF
TGCGCCAGCACCGTAGCGGGAGATGGTACAGATACGCAGTATTTT
>TRBD2|TRBV14|TRBJ2-3|.
CASSARLAGTTDTRYF
TGTGCCAGCAGTGCCCGACTAGCGGGGACCACAGATACGCGGTATTTT
>TRBD1|TRBV7-2|TRBJ2-1|many
CASSLLLGQIGNEQFF
TGTGCCAGCAGCTTATTGTTGGGACAGATAGGCAATGAGCAGTTCTTC
>TRBD2|TRBV6-8|TRBJ2-7|many
CASSFRRGISYEQYF
TGTGCCAGCAGTTTCCGGCGGGGGATATCCTACGAGCAGTACTTC
>.|TRBV7-2|TRBJ2-1|many
CASSPTGGRNEQFF
TGTGCCAGCAGCCCCACGGGGGGCCGGAATGAGCAGTTCTTC
>.|TRBV5-6|TRBJ2-3|many
CASSRPARADTQYF
TGTGCCAGCAGCCGACCCGCCCGGGCAGATACGCAGTATTTT
>TRBD1|TRBV10-3|TRBJ1-5|many
CAAQGAMGQPQHF
TGTGCCGCACAGGGGGCGATGGGTCAGCCCCAGCATTTT
>.|TRBV6-6|TRBJ2-5|many
CASSYRGETQYF
TGTGCCAGCAGTTACAGGGGAGAGACCCAGTACTTC
>.|TRBV4-1|TRBJ1-1|.
CASSPRMESTEAFF
TGCGCCAGCAGCCCCAGGATGGAGTCCACTGAAGCTTTCTTT
>TRBD1|TRBV12-3/TRBV12-4|TRBJ1-2|many
CAGRTGEGYGYTF
TGTGCCGGGCGGACAGGGGAAGGGTATGGCTACACCTTC
>.|TRBV7-9|TRBJ1-2|many
CASSLVPLRLRGYGYTF
TGTGCCAGCAGCTTAGTACCCCTACGGCTGAGAGGCTATGGCTACACCTTC
>.|TRBV5-5|TRBJ1-1|.
CASSSLMNTEAFF
TGTGCCAGCAGCTCCCTTATGAACACTGAAGCTTTCTTT